These 21 T cell receptor beta chains were all obtained from the same sample, sequenced in a study of cytomegalovirus exposure and HLA in healthy donors (dated by TCRdb to the late 2010s). The receptor library was made with the immunoSEQ multiplex PCR assay. The source is immuneACCESS, and TCRdb retained only in-frame sequences with V and J called. Part of the clones is not carried over; for the studies checked, unresolved V genes explain less than half of this, and the remainder is unexplained. A total of approximately 88,000 clones appear in this sample, almost 85% of them only once. The ten largest clones represent around 10% of the sample. Sample: PBMCs. These receptor sequences come from a woman between 18 and 29 years old in good health and CMV-seropositive.

The chain combines TRBV5-1 with TRBJ2-6, with a tentative D call TRBD2 (6 bases). The CDR3 is made up of 16 amino acids. In germline, CDR1 is SGHRS, CDR2 YFSETQ. Trimming stripped 1 base from V and 3 bases from J, with 11 bases between. The CDR3 DNA reads as TGCGCCAGCAGCTTGAGCGGGCCGGGTGGGGCCAACGTCCTGACTTTC. Translating it yields CASSLSGPGGANVLTF.

The V call is TRBV7-6, the J call TRBJ2-2; 8 nucleotides line up with TRBD1. Germline V gene lookup returns CDR1 SGHVS and CDR2 FNYEAQ. This CDR3 is built from 18 residues. V lost 4 bases and J lost 1; bases outside the gene matches: 11. CDR3 sequence reads: CASSSPSWGTGNTGELFF. Written as DNA, the CDR3 is TGTGCCAGCAGCTCCCCATCGTGGGGGACAGGGAACACCGGGGAGCTGTTTTTT.

This clone was seen more than once but under ten times. The J gene is TRBJ1-2, the V gene TRBV19; 7 bases map to TRBD1. Germline V gives CDR1 LNHDA, CDR2 SQIVND (reference sequence). Germline trimming cut 8 bases from V and 7 bases from J; bases unmatched to any gene: 7. The CDR3 is 12 residues long. CDR3 sequence reads: CASADRESGYTF. The CDR3 nucleotides are TGTGCCAGTGCCGACAGGGAGTCTGGCTACACCTTC.

Points on this clone: Other nucleotide sequences from this sample produce the same CDR3. The gene calls are TRBV19 and TRBJ2-7; 8 bases match TRBD2. Trimming took 3 bases from V and 1 from J; bases not matched to a gene: 2. Per the germline V gene, CDR1 is LNHDA and CDR2 is SQIVND (reference sequence). This CDR3 contains 14 residues. The CDR3 bases are TGTGCCAGTAGTATCGAGCGGGGGTCCTACGAGCAGTACTTC. It translates to CASSIERGSYEQYF.

The V gene is TRBV7-2, the J gene TRBJ2-2; 10 nucleotides line up with TRBD2. Germline V gene data show CDR1 as SGHTA and CDR2 as FQGNSA. This CDR3 contains 16 residues. Trimming cost V 4 bases and J 6 bases; bases outside gene matches: 8. CDR3 nucleotide sequence: TGTGCCAGCAGCTCGAGCGGGGGGGCGACATCCGGGGAGCTGTTTTTT. This codes for CASSSSGGATSGELFF.

This chain connects TRBV27 to TRBJ2-5; D remains ambiguous. CDR1 and CDR2 (germline): MNHEY, SMNVEV (reference sequence). The germline V and J ends were trimmed by 6 bases and 1 base, with 9 bases remaining between them. The CDR3 contains 13 residues. CDR3 DNA sequence: TGTGCCAGCAGACGATCAGGCCAAGAGACCCAGTACTTC. This translates into CASRRSGQETQYF.

V gene TRBV18 combines with J gene TRBJ2-5; 7 positions agree with TRBD1. There are 17 residues in the CDR3. Germline V gene lookup returns CDR1 KGHSH and CDR2 LQKENI. V lost 8 bases to trimming and J lost 5 bases; unmatched junction nucleotides: 20. Written as DNA, the CDR3 is TGTGCCAGCCCCAGGGGAAATAGAGGGGGCCTCCTGGAGACCCAGTACTTC. It specifies CASPRGNRGGLLETQYF.

The chain is built from TRBV5-1 and TRBJ2-3; 15 nucleotides line up with TRBD2. Germline V gene sequence: CDR1 SGHRS, CDR2 YFSETQ. The junction had 13 bases not matched to a gene; V was cut back by 4 bases and J by 1 base. This CDR3 has 20 residues. The CDR3 DNA reads TGCGCCAGCAGCCGCGCCGATGGACTAGCGGGGGGGCGGGGCACAGATACGCAGTATTTT. This translates into CASSRADGLAGGRGTDTQYF. Full variable domain (missing parts from reference TRBV5-1 and TRBJ2-3): KAGVTQTPRYLIKTRGQQVTLSCSPISGHRSVSWYQQTPGQGLQFLFEYFSETQRNKGNFPGRFSGRQFSNSRSEMNVSTLELGDSALYLCASSRADGLAGGRGTDTQYFGPGTRLTVL.

This clone was observed once. The chain uses TRBV5-6 and TRBJ2-3, with 7 bases fitting TRBD2. The V gene's germline CDR1 is SGHDT and CDR2 YYEEEE. This CDR3 has 15 amino acids. J was trimmed by 2 bases and V by 1 base; bases with no gene match: 4. CDR3 residues: CASSLLGTNTDTQYF. The CDR3 nucleotides are TGTGCCAGCAGCTTGCTTGGGACTAACACAGATACGCAGTATTTT.

The V and J genes are TRBV6-5 and TRBJ2-5, with 9 bases lining up with TRBD2. This CDR3 spans 16 amino acids. CDR1 is MNHEY and CDR2 is SVGAGI in the germline V gene. V shed 4 bases, J shed 1 base, and the junction held 7 bases outside the gene matches. CDR3 in DNA: TGTGCCAGCAGTTCCGGGGTAGCGGGGGCCCAAGAGACCCAGTACTTC. This sequence encodes CASSSGVAGAQETQYF.

This clone was observed a few times. The chain couples TRBV28 to TRBJ2-7; 7 positions agree with TRBD1. After removal of 5 bases from V and 2 bases from J, the junction contained 3 bases not matched to a gene. The V gene's germline CDR1 is MDHEN and CDR2 SYDVKM. The CDR3 sequence is 13 residues long. In DNA, the CDR3 is TGTGCCAGCAGTCTTGACAGGGCCTACGAGCAGTACTTC. Protein product: CASSLDRAYEQYF.

J is TRBJ1-2 and V is TRBV4-3, with 9 bases fitting TRBD1. Germline values: CDR1 LGHNA, CDR2 YSLEER. The V and J ends lost 3 bases and 7 bases, in that order; junction bases with no gene match: 3. The CDR3 spans 13 residues. The CDR3 is CASSQTTGGGYTF. The CDR3 DNA reads TGCGCCAGCAGCCAGACGACAGGGGGTGGCTACACCTTC.

The J gene is TRBJ2-3, the V gene TRBV10-1; D is perhaps TRBD2 (5 bases). Trimming left V 0 bases short and J 5 bases short, with 6 bases between. The CDR3 is 13 residues long. Germline CDR1 and CDR2: WNHNN and SYGVQD (reference sequence). The CDR3 DNA is TGCGCCAGCAGTGAGTCACGGGGAGATACGCAGTATTTT. It specifies CASSESRGDTQYF.

V and J are TRBV7-8 and TRBJ1-5; 9 nucleotides match TRBD1. CDR3 size: 19 residues. The V gene end was trimmed by 4 bases and the J gene end by 0 bases; junction bases not matched to a gene: 13. Looked up from germline, CDR1 is SGHVS and CDR2 is FQNEAQ. The CDR3, as DNA: TGTGCCAGCAGCTATCTACCGGGACAGGGAATGTATAGCAATCAGCCCCAGCATTTT. Translation gives CASSYLPGQGMYSNQPQHF.

J is TRBJ2-4 and V is TRBV28; 14 positions match TRBD2. The germline V gene has CDR1 MDHEN and CDR2 SYDVKM. The CDR3 spans 18 residues. The V gene end was trimmed by 6 bases and the J gene end by 0 bases; junction bases not matched to a gene: 7. As DNA, the CDR3 is TGTGCCAGCAGCTACGGACTAGCGGGGGGTCTAGCCAAAAACATTCAGTACTTC. Translating it yields CASSYGLAGGLAKNIQYF.

V gene TRBV7-9 combines with J gene TRBJ1-2; a possible D gene is TRBD1 (6 bases). Germline V gives CDR1 SEHNR, CDR2 FQNEAQ (reference sequence). This CDR3 has 14 residues. V lost 2 bases and J lost 7, with 14 bases in between. CDR3 amino acids: CASSLNRDLSGYTF. The CDR3 DNA follows: TGTGCCAGCAGCTTAAACAGGGACCTCTCTGGCTACACCTTC.

The chain recombines TRBV28 with TRBJ2-6; D remains unclear. This CDR3 is built from 14 residues. V was pared by 3 bases and J by 4 bases, with 7 bases between. Germline CDR1 reads MDHEN; CDR2 reads SYDVKM. The CDR3 is CASSFGPGANVLTF. CDR3 DNA: TGTGCCAGCAGTTTCGGTCCGGGGGCCAACGTCCTGACTTTC.

The sample holds a few counts of this clone. The chain is built from TRBV15 and TRBJ1-5; 9 bases line up with TRBD1. Germline CDR1 LNHNV, CDR2 YYDKDF (reference sequence). This CDR3 is built from 14 residues. Trimming at V came to 3 bases and at J to 7 bases, leaving 4 bases not matched to a gene. The CDR3 nucleotides are TGTGCCACCAGCAGGGACAGGGGACGGCAGCCCCAGCATTTT. Translated: CATSRDRGRQPQHF. Full variable domain (missing parts from reference TRBV15 and TRBJ1-5): DAMVIQNPRYQVTQFGKPVTLSCSQTLNHNVMYWYQQKSSQAPKLLFHYYDKDFNNEADTPDNFQSRRPNTSFCFLDIRSPGLGDTAMYLCATSRDRGRQPQHFGDGTRLSIL.

This clone was seen a single time. The V call is TRBV10-1, the J call TRBJ2-5; no clear D gene. The CDR3 runs to 14 residues. CDR1 is WNHNN and CDR2 is SYGVQD in the germline V gene (reference sequence). The V end lost 1 base, the J end lost 5 bases, and 11 bases lay between the germline ends. CDR3 bases: TGCGCCAGCAGTGAGTTCCACAGTCCGGAGACCCAGTACTTC. Residues: CASSEFHSPETQYF.

The V call is TRBV29-1, the J call TRBJ1-1; TRBD1 matches at 8 bases. CDR1 is SQVTM, CDR2 ANQGSEA, per germline. The CDR3 runs 14 residues. J gave up 1 base and V 0 bases, and 1 base lay outside the gene matches. The CDR3 sequence: CSVEEGQGNTEAFF. The CDR3 DNA is TGCAGCGTTGAAGAAGGACAGGGGAACACTGAAGCTTTCTTT.

The CDR3 loop is CASDGYSNQPQHF. The CDR3 DNA follows: TGTGCCAGCGACGGGTATAGCAATCAGCCCCAGCATTTT. This sequence joins TRBV2 and TRBJ1-5; no definite D call. Germline CDR1 is SNHLY and CDR2 is FYNNEI. The V end lost 8 bases, the J end lost 0 bases, and 8 bases lay between the germline ends. The CDR3 totals 13 residues.